This T cell receptor beta chain derives from a study of T-cell reconstitution after alpha-beta-depleted transplantation in children. This clonotype was found a few times. Its antigen is unidentified. Per the germline V gene, CDR1 is SGHRS and CDR2 is YFSETQ. V shed 1 base and J shed 1 base, with 14 bases lying between them. This CDR3 is 16 amino acids long. The authors prepared the TCRbeta library with unique molecular identifiers. Each CDR3 protein is one row after TCRdb ran MiXCR on the PCR reads. The data hold approximately 240,000 distinct CDR3 sequences, with roughly a tenth observed a single time. Study conclusions and caveats: Where alpha-beta T cells came from about two months after transplant was reportedly several hundred expanded graft clones. Where some patients showed high TCRbeta diversity at day 60, it came from recipient T cells and thymic progenitors that had survived. When one year had passed after transplant, most T-cell counts and diversity came from newly produced T cells.

The TCR was taken from a child younger than two with acute myeloid leukemia, due to receive a stem cell transplant. V usage is TRBV5-1 and J usage is TRBJ1-1; D gene uncertain. Sequencing was performed on PBMCs, taken before TCRalphabeta/CD19-depleted stem cell transplant. The CDR3 DNA sequence: TGCGCCAGCAGCTTGATAGCGTGGAGACCGAACACTGAAGCTTTCTTT. Translation gives CASSLIAWRPNTEAFF. The full variable domain, in which reference TRBV5-1 and TRBJ1-1 provide the parts outside the CDR3, is KAGVTQTPRYLIKTRGQQVTLSCSPISGHRSVSWYQQTPGQGLQFLFEYFSETQRNKGNFPGRFSGRQFSNSRSEMNVSTLELGDSALYLCASSLIAWRPNTEAFFGQGTRLTVV.